These 5 T cell receptor beta chains were sequenced from one sample in a study of blood T cell repertoires in COVID-19. Profiling relied on immunoSEQ multiplex PCR, and the TCRdb table lists in-frame clones only, not all of them. The sample lists some 15,000 clones, approximately 90% seen once, with just under 50% in the top ten. The sample was peripheral blood. Receptors were obtained from a human donor in a cohort sampled during active COVID-19.

The chain employs TRBV6-5 and TRBJ2-1; D may be TRBD2 (6 bases). CDR1 is MNHEY, CDR2 SVGAGI, per germline. V was pared by 7 bases and J by 4 bases, with 14 bases between. The CDR3 runs to 14 residues. CDR3 sequence reads: CASTDVGGYNEQFF. The CDR3 DNA follows: TGTGCCAGCACCGACGTGGGGGGATACAATGAGCAGTTCTTC.

The chain combines TRBV30 with TRBJ1-1; 7 nucleotides agree with TRBD1. V lost 0 bases and J lost 8; bases outside the gene matches: 15. CDR3 length: 16 residues. CDR1 GTSNPN and CDR2 SVGIG come from the germline V gene (reference sequence). Written as DNA, the CDR3 is TGTGCCTGGAGTGTTAAGGGAGGAGTCGGGGACAGAGAAGCTTTCTTT. This encodes CAWSVKGGVGDREAFF. The whole variable domain, filled in from reference TRBV30 and TRBJ1-1, reads SQTIHQWPATLVQPVGSPLSLECTVEGTSNPNLYWYRQAAGRGLQLLFYSVGIGQISSEVPQNLSASRPQDRQFILSSKKLLLSDSGFYLCAWSVKGGVGDREAFFGQGTRLTVV.

This sequence joins TRBV7-2 and TRBJ1-6, with 9 positions matching TRBD1. This CDR3 has 16 residues. The V and J ends lost 7 bases and 9 bases, in that order; junction bases with no gene match: 13. Germline V lookup: CDR1 SGHTA, CDR2 FQGNSA. The DNA for the CDR3 is TGTGCCAGCACCGGACAGGGGAAGGACGGGTTTTCACCCCTCCACTTT. Residues: CASTGQGKDGFSPLHF.

The V gene is TRBV4-1, the J gene TRBJ2-5, with TRBD2 identical over 7 bases. Trimming cost V 0 bases and J 6 bases; bases outside gene matches: 7. Per germline, CDR1 MGHRA and CDR2 YSYEKL. The CDR3 extends over 15 amino acids. In nucleotides, the CDR3 is TGCGCCAGCAGCCAAGAGGGCGGGGGATTCCAGACCCAGTACTTC. This translates into CASSQEGGGFQTQYF.

The chain carries TRBV11-2 and TRBJ1-1; 8 nucleotides line up with TRBD1. The germline CDR1 and CDR2 sequences are SGHAT and FQNNGV. CDR3 size: 15 residues. The V segment lost 5 bases and the J segment 5 bases; nucleotides outside the gene matches: 10. CDR3 sequence (DNA): TGTGCCAGCAGCCTAACAGGGGGAAGAAATACTGAAGCTTTCTTT. Amino acid sequence: CASSLTGGRNTEAFF.